This is a list of T cell receptor beta chains from one sample in a study of T cells in Graves' hyperthyroidism and ophthalmopathy. TCRdb recomputed calls from the multiplex PCR reads with MiXCR, one row per CDR3 protein. The data contain over 500,000 distinct CDR3 sequences, approximately 14% of them singletons. Sequencing used blood. The receptors derive from a middle-aged woman with Graves' hyperthyroidism. The CDR3 runs from the conserved cysteine through the conserved F or W. D genes are given only for firm matches.

D	V	J	CDR3
NA	TRBV10-3	TRBJ1-1	CAISLGDTEAFF
NA	TRBV28	TRBJ2-7	CASRGEHEQYF
NA	TRBV6-1	TRBJ2-2	CANSEVPEPGELFF
NA	TRBV6-1	TRBJ1-2	CASSFLLPAGDYGYTF
NA	TRBV12-3/TRBV12-4	TRBJ2-2	CASSDKSDLVPGELFF
NA	TRBV19	TRBJ2-1	CASSAGDIFTYNEQFF
TRBD2	TRBV24-1	TRBJ2-3	CATSDSGLAGRTDTQYF
TRBD2	TRBV6-1	TRBJ2-1	CASSEGLAGDEQFF
TRBD1	TRBV2	TRBJ1-6	CASSENRGRSPLHF
TRBD2	TRBV6-2/TRBV6-3	TRBJ2-1	CASRNSGDYYNEQFF
NA	TRBV5-6	TRBJ1-5	CASSSGQHNQPQHF
NA	TRBV20-1	TRBJ2-2	CSANEADMNTGELFF
TRBD1	TRBV6-1	TRBJ2-7	CASSSGQVGYEQYF
TRBD1	TRBV24-1	TRBJ1-3	CATSDLQIRDSPGNTIYF
TRBD1	TRBV7-8	TRBJ2-4	CASSPGQGATKNIQYF
NA	TRBV15	TRBJ2-2	CATSRDRYVAGATNTGELFF
TRBD2	TRBV2	TRBJ2-1	CASSGTSGTLSSYNEQFF
NA	TRBV20-1	TRBJ1-2	CSAGGGFGYTF
NA	TRBV11-2	TRBJ2-5	CASSASVRGPQETQYF
NA	TRBV5-1	TRBJ2-2	CASSFYFRENTGELFF
NA	TRBV7-9	TRBJ2-5	CASSLVGVETQYF
NA	TRBV6-2/TRBV6-3	TRBJ1-1	CASSQDGGQDTEAFF
TRBD2	TRBV12-3/TRBV12-4	TRBJ2-1	CASSLGLAGAAGQFF
TRBD2	TRBV6-1	TRBJ2-5	CASSPLAGGGQETQYF
NA	TRBV10-3	TRBJ1-1	CAISLDSMNTEAFF
NA	TRBV5-4	TRBJ2-1	CASSTGPSSGYNEQFF
NA	TRBV28	TRBJ1-1	CASRDALDGRGNTEAFF
TRBD1	TRBV10-3	TRBJ2-2	CAISPGQGYTGELFF
NA	TRBV28	TRBJ2-5	CASTQGGGEGETQYF
TRBD1	TRBV20-1	TRBJ2-7	CSADSPGQYYEQYF
NA	TRBV28	TRBJ2-1	CASSLRSQSYNEQFF
NA	TRBV20-1	TRBJ1-2	CSASGGKVYGYTF
TRBD2	TRBV13	TRBJ2-3	CASSAGISGTGGGDTQYF
NA	TRBV4-1	TRBJ1-4	CASSPKDSRRDEKLFF
NA	TRBV28	TRBJ1-1	CASKRVNTEAFF
TRBD1	TRBV6-2/TRBV6-3	TRBJ2-3	CASSYSIQGAIDTQYF
NA	TRBV2	TRBJ2-7	CASNRGDSYEQYF
NA	TRBV7-3	TRBJ1-1	CASSQTLYGRTDTEASF
NA	TRBV29-1	TRBJ2-1	CSVQTLSSYNEQFF
NA	TRBV20-1	TRBJ1-1	CSASEAGRLEAFF
TRBD1	TRBV20-1	TRBJ1-1	CSARVSGQGAEAFF
TRBD1	TRBV5-1	TRBJ2-3	CASSPNQGARTDTQYF
TRBD1	TRBV5-1	TRBJ2-1	CASSSRGTDYNEQFF
NA	TRBV29-1	TRBJ2-7	CSVEDSDAYEQYF
TRBD2	TRBV6-2/TRBV6-3	TRBJ2-5	CASSGGKSRTSGRGQETQYF
NA	TRBV29-1	TRBJ2-1	CSVDPGQGTGIEQFF
NA	TRBV3-1	TRBJ2-3	CASRGAPDTQYF
NA	TRBV30	TRBJ2-5	CAGGTEGETQYF
NA	TRBV29-1	TRBJ2-2	CSVDQMSTGELFF